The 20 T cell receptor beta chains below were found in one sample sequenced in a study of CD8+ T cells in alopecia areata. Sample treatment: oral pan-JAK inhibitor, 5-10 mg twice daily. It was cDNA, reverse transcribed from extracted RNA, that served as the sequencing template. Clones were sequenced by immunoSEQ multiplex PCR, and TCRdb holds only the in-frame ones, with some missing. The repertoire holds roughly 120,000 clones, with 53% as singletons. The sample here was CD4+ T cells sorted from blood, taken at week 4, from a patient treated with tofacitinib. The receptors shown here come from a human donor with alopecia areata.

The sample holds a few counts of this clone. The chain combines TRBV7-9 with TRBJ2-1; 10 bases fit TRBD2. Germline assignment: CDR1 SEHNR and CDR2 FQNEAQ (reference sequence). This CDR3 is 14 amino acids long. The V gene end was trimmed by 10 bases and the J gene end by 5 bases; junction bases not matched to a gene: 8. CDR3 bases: TGTGCCATCGCGCAGGGACTAGCGAACAATGAGCAGTTCTTC. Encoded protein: CAIAQGLANNEQFF.

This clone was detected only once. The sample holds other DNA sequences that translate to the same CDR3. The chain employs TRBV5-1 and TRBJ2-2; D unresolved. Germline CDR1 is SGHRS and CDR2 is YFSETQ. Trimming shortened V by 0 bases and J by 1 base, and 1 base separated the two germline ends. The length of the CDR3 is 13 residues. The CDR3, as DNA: TGCGCCAGCAGCTTGGGGAACACCGGGGAGCTGTTTTTT. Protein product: CASSLGNTGELFF.

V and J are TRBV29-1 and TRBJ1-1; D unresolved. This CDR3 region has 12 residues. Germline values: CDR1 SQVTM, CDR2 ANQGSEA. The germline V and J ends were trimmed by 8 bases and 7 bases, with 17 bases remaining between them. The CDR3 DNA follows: TGCAGCAAAATTGGGGTGAACGGTGAAGCTTTCTTT. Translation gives CSKIGVNGEAFF.

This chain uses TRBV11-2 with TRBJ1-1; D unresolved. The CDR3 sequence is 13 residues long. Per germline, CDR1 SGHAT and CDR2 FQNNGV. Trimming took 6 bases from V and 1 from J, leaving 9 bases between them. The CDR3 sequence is CASRPTENTEAFF. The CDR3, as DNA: TGTGCCAGCAGACCAACAGAGAACACTGAAGCTTTCTTT.

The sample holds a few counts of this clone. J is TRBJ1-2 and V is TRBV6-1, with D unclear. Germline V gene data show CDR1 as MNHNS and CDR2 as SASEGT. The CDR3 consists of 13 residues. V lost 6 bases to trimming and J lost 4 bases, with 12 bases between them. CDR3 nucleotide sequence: TGTGCCAGCAGCCCGGAGGGTCCCTATGGCTACACCTTC. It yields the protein CASSPEGPYGYTF.

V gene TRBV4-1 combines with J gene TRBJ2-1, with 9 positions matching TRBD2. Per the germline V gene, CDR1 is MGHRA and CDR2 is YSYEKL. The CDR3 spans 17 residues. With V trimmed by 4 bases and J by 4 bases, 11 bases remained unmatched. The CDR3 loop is CASSPGLARDSYNEQFF. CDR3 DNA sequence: TGCGCCAGCAGCCCCGGACTAGCGCGGGATTCATACAATGAGCAGTTCTTC.

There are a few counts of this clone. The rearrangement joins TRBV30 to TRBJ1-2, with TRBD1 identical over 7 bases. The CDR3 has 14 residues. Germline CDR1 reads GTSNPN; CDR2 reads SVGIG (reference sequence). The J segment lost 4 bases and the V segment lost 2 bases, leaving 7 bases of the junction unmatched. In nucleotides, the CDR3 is TGTGCCTGGAGTCCACGGGGACAGATCTATGGCTACACCTTC. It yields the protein CAWSPRGQIYGYTF.

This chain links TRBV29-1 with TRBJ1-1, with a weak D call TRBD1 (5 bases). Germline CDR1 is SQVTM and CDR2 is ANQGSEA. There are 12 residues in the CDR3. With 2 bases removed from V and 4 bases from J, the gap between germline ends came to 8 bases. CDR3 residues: CSVEIRGTEAFF. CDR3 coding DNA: TGCAGCGTTGAAATAAGGGGCACTGAAGCTTTCTTT.

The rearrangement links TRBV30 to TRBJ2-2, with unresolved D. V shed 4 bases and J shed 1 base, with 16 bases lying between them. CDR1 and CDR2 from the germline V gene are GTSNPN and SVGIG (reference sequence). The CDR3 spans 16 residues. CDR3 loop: CAWIPKSSLNTGELFF. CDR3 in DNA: TGTGCCTGGATCCCAAAGTCCAGTTTGAACACCGGGGAGCTGTTTTTT.

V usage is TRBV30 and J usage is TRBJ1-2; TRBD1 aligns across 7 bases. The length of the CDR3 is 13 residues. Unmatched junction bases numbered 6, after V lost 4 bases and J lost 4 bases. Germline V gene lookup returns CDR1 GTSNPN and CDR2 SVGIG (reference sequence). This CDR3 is CAWNLGGAYGYTF. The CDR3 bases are TGTGCCTGGAATTTAGGGGGCGCCTATGGCTACACCTTC. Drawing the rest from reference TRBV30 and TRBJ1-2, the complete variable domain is SQTIHQWPATLVQPVGSPLSLECTVEGTSNPNLYWYRQAAGRGLQLLFYSVGIGQISSEVPQNLSASRPQDRQFILSSKKLLLSDSGFYLCAWNLGGAYGYTFGSGTRLTVV.

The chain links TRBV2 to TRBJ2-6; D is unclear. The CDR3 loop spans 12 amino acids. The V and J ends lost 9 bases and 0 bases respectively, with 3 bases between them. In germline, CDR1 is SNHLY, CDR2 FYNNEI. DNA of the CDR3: TGTGCCAGGGGCTCTGGGGCCAACGTCCTGACTTTC. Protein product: CARGSGANVLTF. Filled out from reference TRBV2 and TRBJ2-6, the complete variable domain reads EPEVTQTPSHQVTQMGQEVILRCVPISNHLYFYWYRQILGQKVEFLVSFYNNEISEKSEIFDDQFSVERPDGSNFTLKIRSTKLEDSAMYFCARGSGANVLTFGAGSRLTVL.

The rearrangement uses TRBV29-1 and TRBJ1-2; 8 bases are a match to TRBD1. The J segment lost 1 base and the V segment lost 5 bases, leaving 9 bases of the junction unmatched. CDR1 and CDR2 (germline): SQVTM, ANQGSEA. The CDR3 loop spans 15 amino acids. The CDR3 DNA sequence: TGCAGCGTTTGGAGTGGACAGGGATTTAACTATGGCTACACCTTC. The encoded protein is CSVWSGQGFNYGYTF.

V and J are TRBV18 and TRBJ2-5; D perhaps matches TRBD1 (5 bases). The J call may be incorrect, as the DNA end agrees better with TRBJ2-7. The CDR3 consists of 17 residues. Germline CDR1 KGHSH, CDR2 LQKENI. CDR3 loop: CASSPFFPGNRVVEQYF. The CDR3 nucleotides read TGTGCCAGCTCACCATTCTTCCCAGGGAATAGGGTCGTCGAGCAGTACTTC.

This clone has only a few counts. CDR3 residues: CASSNPGASGANVLTF. The CDR3 nucleotides are TGCGCCAGCAGCAACCCGGGGGCCTCTGGGGCCAACGTCCTGACTTTC. The chain joins TRBV5-1 to TRBJ2-6; D may be TRBD1 or TRBD2 (6 bases each). This CDR3 has 16 residues. Trimming cost V 4 bases and J 0 bases, with 11 bases left between them. Germline CDR1 reads SGHRS; CDR2 reads YFSETQ. Full variable domain (missing parts from reference TRBV5-1 and TRBJ2-6): KAGVTQTPRYLIKTRGQQVTLSCSPISGHRSVSWYQQTPGQGLQFLFEYFSETQRNKGNFPGRFSGRQFSNSRSEMNVSTLELGDSALYLCASSNPGASGANVLTFGAGSRLTVL.

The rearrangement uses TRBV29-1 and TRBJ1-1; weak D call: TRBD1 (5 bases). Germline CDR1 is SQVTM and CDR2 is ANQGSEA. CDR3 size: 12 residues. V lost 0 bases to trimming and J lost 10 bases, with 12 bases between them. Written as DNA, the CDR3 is TGCAGCGTTGAAGATGCAGGAACAGGAGCTTTCTTT. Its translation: CSVEDAGTGAFF.

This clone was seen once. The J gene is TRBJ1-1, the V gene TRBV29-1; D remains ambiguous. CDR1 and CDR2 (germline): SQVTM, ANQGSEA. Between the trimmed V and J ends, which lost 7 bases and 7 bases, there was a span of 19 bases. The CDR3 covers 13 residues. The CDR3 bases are TGCAGCGGCGGAACCCGGGCCACCAATGAAGCTTTCTTT. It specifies CSGGTRATNEAFF.

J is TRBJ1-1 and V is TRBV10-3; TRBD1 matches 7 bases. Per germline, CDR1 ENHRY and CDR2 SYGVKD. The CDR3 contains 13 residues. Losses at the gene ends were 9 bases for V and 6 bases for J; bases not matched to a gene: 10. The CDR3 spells CAMGDRDGAEAFF. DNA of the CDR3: TGTGCCATGGGAGACAGGGATGGGGCTGAAGCTTTCTTT.

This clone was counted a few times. This CDR3 is CASSPEGSGHTGELFF. Here the CDR3 DNA reads TGCGCCAGCAGTCCCGAAGGTAGCGGGCACACCGGGGAGCTGTTTTTT. The chain employs TRBV10-1 and TRBJ2-2; 7 positions agree with TRBD2. V lost 5 bases to trimming and J lost 3 bases; unmatched junction nucleotides: 9. This CDR3 contains 16 residues. Germline V gene sequence: CDR1 WNHNN, CDR2 SYGVQD (reference sequence).

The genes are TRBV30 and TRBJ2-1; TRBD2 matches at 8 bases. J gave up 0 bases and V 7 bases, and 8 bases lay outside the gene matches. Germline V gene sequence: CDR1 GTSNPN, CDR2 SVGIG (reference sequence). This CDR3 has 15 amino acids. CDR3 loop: CASNGGRSSYNEQFF. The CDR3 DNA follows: TGTGCCTCCAACGGCGGGAGGAGCTCCTACAATGAGCAGTTCTTC. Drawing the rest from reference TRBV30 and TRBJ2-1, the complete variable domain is SQTIHQWPATLVQPVGSPLSLECTVEGTSNPNLYWYRQAAGRGLQLLFYSVGIGQISSEVPQNLSASRPQDRQFILSSKKLLLSDSGFYLCASNGGRSSYNEQFFGPGTRLTVL.

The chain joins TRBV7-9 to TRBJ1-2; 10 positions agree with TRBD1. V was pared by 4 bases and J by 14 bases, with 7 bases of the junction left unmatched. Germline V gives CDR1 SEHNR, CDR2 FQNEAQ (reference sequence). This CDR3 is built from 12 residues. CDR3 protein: CASSYDRGRKTF. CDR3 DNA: TGTGCCAGCAGCTACGACAGGGGGCGCAAAACCTTC.